The 3 T cell receptor beta chains below all came from one sample that was sequenced in a study of human T cells and chemical hapten exposure. This sample's time point: patch test 1, 2 weeks after DPC sensitization. Sample treatment: therapeutic diphenylcyclopropenone sensitization with weekly scalp DPC. TCRdb independently ran MiXCR on the RACE reads; one entry per CDR3 protein. This sample has fewer than 150,000 distinct CDR3 sequences, with roughly an eighth found just once. The sample consisted of whole blood, taken in connection with sensitization to the hapten diphenylcyclopropenone (DPC). The receptors were gathered from a man aged 18 to 29 with alopecia areata. Some clones in this sample may be carry-over from other donors' samples.

V and J are TRBV6-6 and TRBJ2-1; 9 bases match TRBD2. Trimming at V came to 6 bases and at J to 6 bases, leaving 12 bases not matched to a gene. CDR1 and CDR2 from the germline V gene are MNHNY and SVGAGI (reference sequence). This CDR3 is built from 16 residues. The CDR3 spells CASSHTGGLAGNEQFF. The CDR3 bases are TGTGCCAGCAGCCATACTGGGGGACTAGCCGGCAATGAGCAGTTCTTC.

In this sample, this clonotype turned up a few times. The chain joins TRBV29-1 to TRBJ2-7, with D tentatively TRBD1 (5 bases). V was trimmed by 4 bases and J by 7 bases, leaving 17 bases between them. CDR1 SQVTM and CDR2 ANQGSEA come from the germline V gene. The length of the CDR3 is 13 residues. CDR3 loop: CSVVPSPTGEQYF. The CDR3 DNA reads as TGCAGCGTTGTTCCTTCCCCTACAGGAGAGCAGTACTTC.

This clonotype has only a few counts. The chain recombines TRBV7-3 with TRBJ2-1, with TRBD2 as a possible D gene (6 bases). The CDR3 loop spans 15 amino acids. V was shortened by 4 bases and J by 0 bases, with 10 bases between the two germline ends. Looked up from germline, CDR1 is SGHTA and CDR2 is FQGTGA. The CDR3 region has the DNA TGTGCCAGCAGCTCCCCGACTAGCTCCTACAATGAGCAGTTCTTC. It is translated as CASSSPTSSYNEQFF.